Below, one TCR beta chain is given with its context. What it binds is not known. The sample belongs to a study of graft-versus-host responses after intestinal transplantation. Across the study: In this cohort, recipients had multivisceral, liver-intestinal, or isolated intestinal transplants. Anti-thymocyte globulin induction preceded three to four years of tacrolimus and steroid maintenance in all recipients. General study results and limits: GvH clonotypes were identified within recipient marrow, with a subset emerging first in ileum or blood. Early HvG declines after transplant were associated with peak circulating GvH clone levels.

Germline CDR1 SGDLS, CDR2 YYNGEE. This CDR3 region has 15 residues. V lost 3 bases and J 5 bases, leaving 17 bases between the germline ends. Assay: immunoSEQ multiplex PCR; the TCRdb copy retains only in-frame clones and omits some. The data show approximately 60,000 clones, roughly 90% seen once. Graft specimens yielded both intraepithelial and lamina propria lymphocytes. Sequences were derived from ileum tissue, sampled 350 to 400 days after transplant. The genes are TRBV9 and TRBJ2-5; D is tentatively TRBD1 or TRBD2 (5 bases each). This TCR derives from a human patient who received an intestinal transplant, so some T cells may come from the graft donor. The CDR3 DNA sequence: TGTGCCAGCAGCGCACACCCTGCCGGGGACGAGACCCAGTACTTC. Its translation is CASSAHPAGDETQYF.